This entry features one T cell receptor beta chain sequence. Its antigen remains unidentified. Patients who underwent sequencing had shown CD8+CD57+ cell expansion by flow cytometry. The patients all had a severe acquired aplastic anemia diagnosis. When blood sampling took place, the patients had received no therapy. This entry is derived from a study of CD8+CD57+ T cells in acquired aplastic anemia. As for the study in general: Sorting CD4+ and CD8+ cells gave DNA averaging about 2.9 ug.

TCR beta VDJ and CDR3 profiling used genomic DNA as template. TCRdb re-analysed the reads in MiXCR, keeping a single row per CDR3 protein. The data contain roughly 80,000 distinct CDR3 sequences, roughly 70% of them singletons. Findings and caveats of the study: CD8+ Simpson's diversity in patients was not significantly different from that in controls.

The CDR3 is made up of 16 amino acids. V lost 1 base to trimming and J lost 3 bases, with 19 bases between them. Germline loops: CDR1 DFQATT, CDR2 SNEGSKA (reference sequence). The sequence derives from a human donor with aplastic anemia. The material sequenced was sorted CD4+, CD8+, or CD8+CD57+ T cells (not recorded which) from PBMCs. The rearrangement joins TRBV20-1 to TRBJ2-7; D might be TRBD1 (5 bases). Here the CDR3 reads CSARGTTSTELYEQYF. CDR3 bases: TGCAGTGCTAGAGGGACCACTTCGACAGAGCTCTACGAGCAGTACTTC.